Listed below are T cell receptor beta chains from one sample, sequenced in a study of T cells in Graves' hyperthyroidism and ophthalmopathy. TCRdb called the multiplex PCR reads again in MiXCR, with one record for every CDR3 protein. The sample has approximately 420,000 distinct CDR3 sequences, 12% to 15% seen once. Material for sequencing was blood. The source of these receptors is a woman in her late teens or twenties with Graves' hyperthyroidism. Each CDR3 is given without its conserved first and last residue. D genes are given only for firm matches.

J gene	V gene	D gene	CDR3 protein
TRBJ1-1	TRBV5-1	NA	ASNAPLGVGLTEAF
TRBJ2-2	TRBV19	TRBD2	ASSIRLASTGELF
TRBJ2-6	TRBV24-1	NA	ATSDYNRGNGANVLT
TRBJ1-3	TRBV18	TRBD1	ASSPGQGPGNTIY
TRBJ1-6	TRBV15	TRBD1	ATSNGDRGLSPLH
TRBJ2-2	TRBV11-2	TRBD2	ASSFNSGSTGELF
TRBJ2-6	TRBV20-1	NA	SARNRITSGANVLT
TRBJ2-7	TRBV20-1	TRBD2	SASLLAGSYEQY
TRBJ2-6	TRBV10-1	TRBD1	ASIVRPRQGSGANVLT
TRBJ2-4	TRBV4-1	NA	ASSQGVGGLTKNIQY
TRBJ1-2	TRBV7-9	TRBD1	ASSLGTGSGYT
TRBJ2-2	TRBV30	NA	AWMTGINTGELF
TRBJ2-1	TRBV7-2	TRBD1	ASSPDRGRNEQF
TRBJ1-5	TRBV20-1	NA	SAREGNSNQPQH
TRBJ2-5	TRBV19	NA	ASSMVRQQETQY
TRBJ1-1	TRBV7-2	NA	ASSPRLSEAF
TRBJ2-5	TRBV29-1	NA	SVRRVLAKETQY
TRBJ1-4	TRBV6-5	NA	ASTFGSESSNEKLF
TRBJ2-2	TRBV6-1	NA	ASSRGPGELF
TRBJ1-2	TRBV12-3/TRBV12-4	NA	ASSKDGGYGYT
TRBJ1-2	TRBV27	TRBD1	ASSPKTGHYGYT
TRBJ2-1	TRBV7-2	NA	ASSLSQGLYNEQF
TRBJ2-7	TRBV3-1	NA	ASSREGSSYEQY
TRBJ1-5	TRBV5-1	NA	ASIPCNDQPQH
TRBJ1-5	TRBV10-1	TRBD1	ASPKGGSNQPQH
TRBJ2-2	TRBV2	NA	ASSDGYTGELF
TRBJ2-1	TRBV19	NA	ASSIVGGGGYNEQF
TRBJ1-6	TRBV20-1	NA	SARDGASGSPLH
TRBJ2-1	TRBV5-1	TRBD1	ASSHPGQGPSSSYNEQF
TRBJ1-5	TRBV11-2	NA	ASSPQGGGSNQPQH
TRBJ2-2	TRBV11-2	TRBD1	ASGQGRGELF
TRBJ1-1	TRBV27	NA	ASSFLTDMNTEAF
TRBJ2-2	TRBV7-6	NA	ASSRYEGTGELF
TRBJ1-2	TRBV7-2	NA	ASSLAVGYT
TRBJ2-1	TRBV7-2	TRBD2	ASNLVSLAGSYNEQF
TRBJ2-7	TRBV11-3	TRBD1	ASSLRTGGLTLTYEQY
TRBJ2-5	TRBV27	NA	ASSLDSFSQETQY
TRBJ2-2	TRBV30	NA	AWSHQGEAGELF
TRBJ1-1	TRBV18	NA	ASSPPPYGNTEAF
TRBJ2-3	TRBV2	TRBD2	ASSSGTSATDTQY
TRBJ2-3	TRBV12-3/TRBV12-4	TRBD1	ASRPIMGQGEDTQY